The 3 T cell receptor beta chains reported below all come from one sample, sequenced in a study of blood T cells in healthy people across ages. The second PCR ran roughly 7 to 11 cycles with a sample-barcoded 5' primer and J-beta primers. TCRdb recomputed calls from the 5' RACE reads with MiXCR, one row per CDR3 protein. The sample carries some 710,000 distinct CDR3 sequences, approximately 22% recorded once. The sequenced sample consisted of blood. The receptors shown here come from a man in his 70s in good health.

A remark on this clonotype: At one end, the junction sequence differs from germline, possibly due to a read error. V gene TRBV12-3 or TRBV12-4 combines with J gene TRBJ2-3; D not certain. The CDR3 loop spans 12 amino acids. The CDR3 DNA reads as TGTGCCGGCAGGCCTAGCACAGATACGCAGTATTTT. Translated, it gives CAGRPSTDTQYF.

This clonotype has only one observation. This sequence joins TRBV6-1 and TRBJ1-4; TRBD1 matches 8 bases. The germline CDR1 and CDR2 sequences are MNHNS and SASEGT. CDR3 size: 16 residues. Losses at the gene ends were 4 bases for V and 3 bases for J; bases not matched to a gene: 7. As DNA, the CDR3 is TGTGCCAGCAGTGTCCGCAGGGGGCTATCTAATGAAAAACTGTTTTTT. Translation gives CASSVRRGLSNEKLFF.

The rearrangement uses TRBV18 and TRBJ1-5; D remains ambiguous. Trimming left V 5 bases short and J 0 bases short, with 14 bases between. The germline CDR1 and CDR2 sequences are KGHSH and LQKENI. The CDR3 spans 16 residues. CDR3 sequence reads: CASSNLRANSNQPQHF. The CDR3 coding sequence is TGTGCCAGCTCAAACCTGAGAGCCAATAGCAATCAGCCCCAGCATTTT. Full variable domain (remainder filled in from reference TRBV18 and TRBJ1-5): NAGVMQNPRHLVRRRGQEARLRCSPMKGHSHVYWYRQLPEEGLKFMVYLQKENIIDESGMPKERFSAEFPKEGPSILRIQQVVRGDSAAYFCASSNLRANSNQPQHFGDGTRLSIL.